This TCR beta chain was recorded in a study of blood T cell repertoires in COVID-19. About the study: Acute and convalescent COVID-19 specimens originated in the United States, Italy and Spain.

The Seattle patients joined while their infection was active and were tracked longitudinally afterward. Authors' methods: Amplification of reference gene primers provided the estimated nucleated cell counts. TCRdb keeps only in-frame clones here, not all; method: immunoSEQ multiplex PCR. V, J and clone size derive from that table, while D and trimming were established from the DNA sequence. The sample lists 180,000 or so clones, 80% to 85% seen once, with 6.5% to 8.5% in the top ten. The sample comprised peripheral blood. The TCR was taken from a woman aged 40 to 50 with COVID-19, enrolled during active disease.

As DNA, the CDR3 is TGTGCCACCAGTGATTTGTACAGGGGTCCCTACAATGAGCAGTTCTTC. Its translation: CATSDLYRGPYNEQFF. The chain has TRBV24-1 and TRBJ2-1, with TRBD1 matching 7 bases. This CDR3 contains 16 residues. The V and J ends lost 0 bases and 2 bases, in that order; junction bases with no gene match: 3. Per germline, CDR1 KGHDR and CDR2 SFDVKD.